This T cell receptor (beta chain) was profiled in a study of CXCR3-negative and CXCR3-positive naive CD8 T cells. The overall study: Sequencing brought in 120 million to 150 million TRB reads altogether, and each library got about 1.5 +/- 0.3 million.

TRB cDNA libraries were made by UMI-labeled 5' RACE. Following a re-call of the 5' RACE reads, TCRdb has one entry per CDR3 protein and lacks DNA. In all, the sample yields some 56,000 distinct CDR3 sequences. Of note for this clonotype: Its antigen is unknown.

The CDR3 extends over 16 amino acids. Germline V gene data show CDR1 as SGHVS and CDR2 as FNYEAQ. Findings and limits, study-wide: Surface CD5 looked about the same in the naive subsets, so the authors worked out TCR strength from TRB CDR3 properties. Unlike memory cells, which differed, naive CXCR3-negative and CXCR3-positive cells had similar TRBV-TRBJ usage. Both naive subsets showed comparably high diversity, and memory CD8+ cells showed much lower diversity.

The chain uses TRBV7-6 and TRBJ2-3; lacking DNA, the TRBD2 call made by TCRdb goes unchecked. The receptor comes from a human donor in good health. Some clones in this sample may be carry-over from other donors' samples. The sequenced sample was memory CD8+ T cells from blood. CDR3 loop: CASSLGRGSSTDTQYF.